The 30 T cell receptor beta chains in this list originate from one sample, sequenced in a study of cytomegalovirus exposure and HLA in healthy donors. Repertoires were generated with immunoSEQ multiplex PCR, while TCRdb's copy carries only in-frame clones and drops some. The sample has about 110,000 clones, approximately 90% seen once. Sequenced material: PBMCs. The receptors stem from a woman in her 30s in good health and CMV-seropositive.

The chain's CDR3 is CSVEHRSNQPQHF. DNA for the CDR3: TGCAGCGTTGAGCACAGATCCAATCAGCCCCAGCATTTT. The V call is TRBV29-1, the J call TRBJ1-5; D gene unclear. Trimming removed 3 bases from V and 3 bases from J, with 9 bases in between. The length of the CDR3 is 13 residues. CDR1 is SQVTM, CDR2 ANQGSEA, per germline.

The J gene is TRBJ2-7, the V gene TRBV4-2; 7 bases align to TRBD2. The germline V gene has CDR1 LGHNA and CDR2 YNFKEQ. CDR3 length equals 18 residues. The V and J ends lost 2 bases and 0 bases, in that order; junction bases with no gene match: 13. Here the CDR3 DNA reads TGTGCCAGCAGCCAACTAGTTGGAGCGGGGTTAAGCTCCTACGAGCAGTACTTC. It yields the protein CASSQLVGAGLSSYEQYF.

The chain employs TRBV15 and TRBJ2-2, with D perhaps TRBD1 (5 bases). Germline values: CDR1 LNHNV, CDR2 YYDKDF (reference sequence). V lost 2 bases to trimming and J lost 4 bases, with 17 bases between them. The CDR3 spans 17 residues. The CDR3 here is CATSRLGLEEFTGELFF. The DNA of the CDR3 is TGTGCCACCAGCAGATTGGGGCTAGAAGAGTTCACCGGGGAGCTGTTTTTT.

CDR3 DNA: TGTGCCAGCAGCTTGCCGGCTAGCGGGCCCCGGTATTCGCAGTATTTT. As protein: CASSLPASGPRYSQYF. This chain joins TRBV5-4 and TRBJ2-3; TRBD2 matches 8 bases. The CDR3 extends over 16 amino acids. Per the germline V gene, CDR1 is SGHNT and CDR2 is YYREEE (reference sequence). V shed 1 base, J shed 10 bases, and the junction held 14 bases outside the gene matches.

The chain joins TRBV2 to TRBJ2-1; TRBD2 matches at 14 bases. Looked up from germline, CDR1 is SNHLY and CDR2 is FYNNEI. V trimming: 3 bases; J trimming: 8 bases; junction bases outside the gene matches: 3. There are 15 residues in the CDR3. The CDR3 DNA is TGTGCCAGCAGTGAGGGACTAGCGGGAGTCGATGAGCAGTTCTTC. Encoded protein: CASSEGLAGVDEQFF.

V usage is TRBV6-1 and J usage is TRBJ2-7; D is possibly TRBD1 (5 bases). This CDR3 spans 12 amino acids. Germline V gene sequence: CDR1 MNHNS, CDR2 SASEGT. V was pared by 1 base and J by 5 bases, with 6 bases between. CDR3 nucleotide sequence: TGTGCCAGCAGTGAAGTAGGGGACGAGCAGTACTTC. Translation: CASSEVGDEQYF.

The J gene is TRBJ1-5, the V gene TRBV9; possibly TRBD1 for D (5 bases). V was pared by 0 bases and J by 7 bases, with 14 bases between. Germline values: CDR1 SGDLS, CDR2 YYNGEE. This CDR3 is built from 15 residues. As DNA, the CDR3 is TGTGCCAGCAGCGTAGATGGGGCCTCAGGGCAGCCCCAGCATTTT. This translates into CASSVDGASGQPQHF. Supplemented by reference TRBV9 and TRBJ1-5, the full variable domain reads DSGVTQTPKHLITATGQRVTLRCSPRSGDLSVYWYQQSLDQGLQFLIQYYNGEERAKGNILERFSAQQFPDLHSELNLSSLELGDSALYFCASSVDGASGQPQHFGDGTRLSIL.

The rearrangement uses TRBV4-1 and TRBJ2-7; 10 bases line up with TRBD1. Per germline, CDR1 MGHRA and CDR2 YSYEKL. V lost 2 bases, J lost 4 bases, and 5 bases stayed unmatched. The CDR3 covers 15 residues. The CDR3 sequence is CASSQSGQGGYEQYF. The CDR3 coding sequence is TGCGCCAGCAGCCAATCCGGACAGGGGGGTTACGAGCAGTACTTC.

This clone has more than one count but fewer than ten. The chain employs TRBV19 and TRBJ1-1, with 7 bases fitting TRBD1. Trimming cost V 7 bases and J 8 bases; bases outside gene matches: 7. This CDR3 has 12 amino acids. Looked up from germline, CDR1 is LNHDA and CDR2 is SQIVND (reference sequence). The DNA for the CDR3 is TGTGCCAGTACCGAACAGGGGTTAGAAGCTTTCTTT. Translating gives CASTEQGLEAFF.

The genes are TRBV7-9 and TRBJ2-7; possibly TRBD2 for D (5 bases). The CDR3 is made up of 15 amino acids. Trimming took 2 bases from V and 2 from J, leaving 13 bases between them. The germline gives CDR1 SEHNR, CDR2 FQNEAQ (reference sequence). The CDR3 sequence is CASSLIGERTYEQYF. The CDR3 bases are TGTGCCAGCAGCTTAATCGGGGAAAGGACCTACGAGCAGTACTTC.

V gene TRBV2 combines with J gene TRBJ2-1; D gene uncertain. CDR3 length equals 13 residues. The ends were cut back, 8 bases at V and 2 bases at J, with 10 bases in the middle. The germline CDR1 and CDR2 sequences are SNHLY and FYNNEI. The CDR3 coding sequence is TGTGCCAGCTCTTACAGAGCCTACAATGAGCAGTTCTTC. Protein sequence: CASSYRAYNEQFF.

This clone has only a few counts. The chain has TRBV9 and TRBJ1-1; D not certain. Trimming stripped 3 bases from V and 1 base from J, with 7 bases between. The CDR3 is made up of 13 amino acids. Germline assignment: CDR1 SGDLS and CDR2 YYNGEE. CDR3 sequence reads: CASSAEWNTEAFF. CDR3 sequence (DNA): TGTGCCAGCAGCGCCGAGTGGAACACTGAAGCTTTCTTT.

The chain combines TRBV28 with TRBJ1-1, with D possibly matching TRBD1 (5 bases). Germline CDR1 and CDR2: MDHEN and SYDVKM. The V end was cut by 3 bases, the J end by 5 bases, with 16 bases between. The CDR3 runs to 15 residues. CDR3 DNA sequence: TGTGCCAGCAGTTTCCTAGCCAGGGAGGGAACTGAAGCTTTCTTT. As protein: CASSFLAREGTEAFF.

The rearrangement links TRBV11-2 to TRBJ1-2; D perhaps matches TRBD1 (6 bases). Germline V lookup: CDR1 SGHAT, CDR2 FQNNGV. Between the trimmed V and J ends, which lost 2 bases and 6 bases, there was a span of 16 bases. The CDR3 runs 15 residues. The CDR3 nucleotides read TGTGCCAGCAGCTTAAGTGGGCGGGGGGCGGATGGCTACACCTTC. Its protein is CASSLSGRGADGYTF.

CDR3 protein: CAWRGLGRNIQYF. CDR3 DNA sequence: TGTGCCTGGAGGGGACTAGGGAGAAACATTCAGTACTTC. The gene calls are TRBV30 and TRBJ2-4; 8 nucleotides align to TRBD2. The CDR3 is made up of 13 amino acids. The J segment lost 6 bases and the V segment lost 3 bases, leaving 4 bases of the junction unmatched. The V gene's germline CDR1 is GTSNPN and CDR2 SVGIG (reference sequence).

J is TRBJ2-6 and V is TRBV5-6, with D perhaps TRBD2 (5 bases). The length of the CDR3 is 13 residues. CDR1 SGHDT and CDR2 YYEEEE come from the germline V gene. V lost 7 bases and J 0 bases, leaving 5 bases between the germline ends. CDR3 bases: TGTGCCAGCGGACTCTCTGGGGCCAACGTCCTGACTTTC. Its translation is CASGLSGANVLTF.

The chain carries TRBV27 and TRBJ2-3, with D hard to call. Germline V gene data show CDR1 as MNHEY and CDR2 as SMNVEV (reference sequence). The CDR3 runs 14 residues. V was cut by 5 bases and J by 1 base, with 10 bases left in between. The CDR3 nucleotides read TGTGCCAGCAGTCACTCTCCCCGCACAGATACGCAGTATTTT. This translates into CASSHSPRTDTQYF.

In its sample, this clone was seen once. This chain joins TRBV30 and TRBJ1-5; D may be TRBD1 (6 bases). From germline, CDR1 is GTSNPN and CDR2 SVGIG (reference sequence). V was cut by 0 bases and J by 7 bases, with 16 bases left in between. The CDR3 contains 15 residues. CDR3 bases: TGTGCCTGGAGTGTACGAGGCCCGGGACAACAGCCCCAGCATTTT. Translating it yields CAWSVRGPGQQPQHF. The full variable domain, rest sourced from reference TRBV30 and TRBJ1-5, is SQTIHQWPATLVQPVGSPLSLECTVEGTSNPNLYWYRQAAGRGLQLLFYSVGIGQISSEVPQNLSASRPQDRQFILSSKKLLLSDSGFYLCAWSVRGPGQQPQHFGDGTRLSIL.

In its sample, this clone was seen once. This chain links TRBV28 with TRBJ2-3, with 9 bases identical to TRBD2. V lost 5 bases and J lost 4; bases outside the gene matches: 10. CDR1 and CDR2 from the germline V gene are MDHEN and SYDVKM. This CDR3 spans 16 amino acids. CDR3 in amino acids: CASSEAGTSKADTQYF. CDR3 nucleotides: TGTGCCAGCAGTGAAGCCGGGACTAGCAAGGCAGATACGCAGTATTTT. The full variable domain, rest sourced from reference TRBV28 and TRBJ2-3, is DVKVTQSSRYLVKRTGEKVFLECVQDMDHENMFWYRQDPGLGLRLIYFSYDVKMKEKGDIPEGYSVSREKKERFSLILESASTNQTSMYLCASSEAGTSKADTQYFGPGTRLTVL.

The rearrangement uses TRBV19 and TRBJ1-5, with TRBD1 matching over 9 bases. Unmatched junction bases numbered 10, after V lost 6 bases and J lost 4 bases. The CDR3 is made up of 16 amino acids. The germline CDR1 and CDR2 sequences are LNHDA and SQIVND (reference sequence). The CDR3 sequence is CASRPDRGLGNQPQHF. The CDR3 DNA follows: TGTGCCAGTAGACCTGACAGGGGGTTAGGGAATCAGCCCCAGCATTTT.

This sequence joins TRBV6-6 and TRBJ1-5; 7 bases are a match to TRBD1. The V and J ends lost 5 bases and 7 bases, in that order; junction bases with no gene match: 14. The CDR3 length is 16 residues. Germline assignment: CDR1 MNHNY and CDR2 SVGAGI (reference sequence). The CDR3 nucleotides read TGTGCCAGCAGTCCGGGCCAGGGACAGTACTGGCAGCCCCAGCATTTT. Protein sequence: CASSPGQGQYWQPQHF.

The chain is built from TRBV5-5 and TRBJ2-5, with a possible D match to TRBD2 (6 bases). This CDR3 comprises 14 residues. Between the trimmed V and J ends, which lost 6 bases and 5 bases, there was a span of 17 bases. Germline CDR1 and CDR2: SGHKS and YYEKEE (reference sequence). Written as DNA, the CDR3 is TGTGCCAGCACCTCACCGGGACTTAGCGAGACCCAGTACTTC. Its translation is CASTSPGLSETQYF.

The CDR3 region is CASSLNSRRVAFF. The CDR3 DNA follows: TGTGCCAGCAGCTTAAATTCTCGCAGGGTCGCTTTCTTT. The rearrangement joins TRBV7-2 to TRBJ1-1, with a tentative D call TRBD1 (5 bases). The germline V and J ends were trimmed by 2 bases and 11 bases, with 15 bases remaining between them. Germline CDR1 SGHTA, CDR2 FQGNSA. CDR3 length: 13 residues.

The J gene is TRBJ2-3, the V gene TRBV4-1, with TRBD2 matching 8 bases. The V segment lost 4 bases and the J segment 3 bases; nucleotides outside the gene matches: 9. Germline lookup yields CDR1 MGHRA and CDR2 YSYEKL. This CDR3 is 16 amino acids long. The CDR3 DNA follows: TGCGCCAGCAGCCCAATAAGCGGGAGCGTAACAGATACGCAGTATTTT. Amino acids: CASSPISGSVTDTQYF.

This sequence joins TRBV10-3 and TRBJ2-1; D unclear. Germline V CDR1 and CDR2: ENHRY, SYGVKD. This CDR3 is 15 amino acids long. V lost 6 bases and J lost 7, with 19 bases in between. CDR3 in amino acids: CAISRDTRRMNEQFF. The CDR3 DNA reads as TGTGCCATCAGCAGAGACACTCGACGGATGAATGAGCAGTTCTTC.

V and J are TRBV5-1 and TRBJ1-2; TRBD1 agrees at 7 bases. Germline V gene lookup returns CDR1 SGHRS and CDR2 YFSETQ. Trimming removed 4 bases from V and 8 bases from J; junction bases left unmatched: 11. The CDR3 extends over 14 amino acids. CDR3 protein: CASSPSYRGVGYTF. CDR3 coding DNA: TGCGCCAGCAGCCCATCCTACAGGGGAGTAGGCTACACCTTC.

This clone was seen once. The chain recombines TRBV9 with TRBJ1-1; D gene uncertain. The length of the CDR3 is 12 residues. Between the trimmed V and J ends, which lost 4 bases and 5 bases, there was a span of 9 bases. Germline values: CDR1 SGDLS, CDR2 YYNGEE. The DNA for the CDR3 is TGTGCCAGCAGCCGCGGCTTAACTGAAGCTTTCTTT. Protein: CASSRGLTEAFF.

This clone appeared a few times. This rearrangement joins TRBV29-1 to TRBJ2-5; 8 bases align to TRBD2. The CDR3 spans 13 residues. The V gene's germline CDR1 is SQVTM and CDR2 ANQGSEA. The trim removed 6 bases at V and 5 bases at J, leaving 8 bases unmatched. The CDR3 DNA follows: TGCAGCGTAGCGGGGGCCCTTACGGAGACCCAGTACTTC. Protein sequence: CSVAGALTETQYF.

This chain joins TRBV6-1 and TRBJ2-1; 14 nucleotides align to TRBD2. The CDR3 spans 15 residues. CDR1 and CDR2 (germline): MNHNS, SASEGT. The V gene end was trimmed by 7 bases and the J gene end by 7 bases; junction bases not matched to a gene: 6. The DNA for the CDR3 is TGTGCCAGCATCGGGACTAGCGGGAGACCTAATGAGCAGTTCTTC. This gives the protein CASIGTSGRPNEQFF.

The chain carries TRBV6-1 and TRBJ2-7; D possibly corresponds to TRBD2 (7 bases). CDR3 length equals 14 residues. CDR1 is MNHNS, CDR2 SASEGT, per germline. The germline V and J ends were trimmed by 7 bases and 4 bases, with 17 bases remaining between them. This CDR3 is CASNLVGGPYEQYF. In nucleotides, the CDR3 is TGTGCCAGCAATTTGGTCGGGGGGCCTTACGAGCAGTACTTC.